This is a list of T cell receptor beta chains from one sample in a study of T cells after yellow fever vaccination. TCRdb ran MiXCR on the 5' RACE reads and lists one entry per CDR3 protein. The sample contains hundreds of thousands of distinct CDR3 sequences, 9.5% to 15% of which appear only once. The source material was CD4+ T cells sorted from PBMCs, sampled 15 days after the yellow fever booster vaccination. Source of these receptors: a man younger than 35 who received the YFV17D yellow fever vaccine. Each CDR3 is given without its conserved first and last residue. A D gene is named only where the DNA matches it firmly. Only part of the rows carry a size: once, few, many, or a class if the clone is expanded.

v_gene: TRBV12-3/TRBV12-4
d_gene: .
len: 11
j_gene: TRBJ2-5
abundance: few
CDR3aa: APRRDLTETQY

v_gene: TRBV19
d_gene: TRBD1
len: 12
j_gene: TRBJ1-5
abundance: few
CDR3aa: ASSPGTGGLPQH

v_gene: TRBV7-6
d_gene: TRBD1
len: 14
j_gene: TRBJ2-2
abundance: .
CDR3aa: ASSPRQGMNTGELF

v_gene: TRBV20-1
d_gene: .
len: 10
j_gene: TRBJ2-2
abundance: few
CDR3aa: RVGSGSGELF

v_gene: TRBV6-2/TRBV6-3
d_gene: TRBD1
len: 13
j_gene: TRBJ2-3
abundance: few
CDR3aa: ASSVQGVSTDTQY

v_gene: TRBV9
d_gene: .
len: 12
j_gene: TRBJ2-1
abundance: .
CDR3aa: ASSVRPPPGEQF

v_gene: TRBV5-6
d_gene: TRBD2
len: 14
j_gene: TRBJ2-1
abundance: .
CDR3aa: ASSSSGGASYNEQF

v_gene: TRBV6-5
d_gene: .
len: 12
j_gene: TRBJ2-1
abundance: .
CDR3aa: ASSDRTAYNEQF

v_gene: TRBV2
d_gene: .
len: 11
j_gene: TRBJ1-2
abundance: few
CDR3aa: ASRPTQGGGYT

v_gene: TRBV7-2
d_gene: .
len: 13
j_gene: TRBJ2-1
abundance: few
CDR3aa: ASSFRRDFYNEQF

v_gene: TRBV12-3/TRBV12-4
d_gene: TRBD1
len: 13
j_gene: TRBJ1-1
abundance: few
CDR3aa: ASSKPGQGDTEAF

v_gene: TRBV25-1
d_gene: TRBD2
len: 16
j_gene: TRBJ2-3
abundance: many
CDR3aa: ASSPTSGGPHRTDTQY

v_gene: TRBV5-1
d_gene: .
len: 13
j_gene: TRBJ1-6
abundance: .
CDR3aa: ASSLGRDNISPLH

v_gene: TRBV2
d_gene: .
len: 10
j_gene: TRBJ2-7
abundance: few
CDR3aa: ASGVEGNEQY

v_gene: TRBV7-8
d_gene: .
len: 12
j_gene: TRBJ1-1
abundance: .
CDR3aa: ASSRGGKDTEAF

v_gene: TRBV18
d_gene: .
len: 12
j_gene: TRBJ1-6
abundance: .
CDR3aa: ASSPEAINSPLH

v_gene: TRBV11-2
d_gene: .
len: 13
j_gene: TRBJ1-1
abundance: .
CDR3aa: ASSLNLLLNTEAF

v_gene: TRBV7-3
d_gene: .
len: 15
j_gene: TRBJ2-6
abundance: few
CDR3aa: ASSSPVSPSGANVLT

v_gene: TRBV6-6
d_gene: TRBD1
len: 12
j_gene: TRBJ1-2
abundance: .
CDR3aa: ASSSHRGGNGYT

v_gene: TRBV5-1
d_gene: .
len: 12
j_gene: TRBJ1-3
abundance: .
CDR3aa: ASSNKESGNTIY

v_gene: TRBV24-1
d_gene: .
len: 14
j_gene: TRBJ1-2
abundance: many
CDR3aa: ATSDAGTASNYGYT

v_gene: TRBV3-1
d_gene: .
len: 13
j_gene: TRBJ1-5
abundance: .
CDR3aa: ASSGGSGSNQPQH

v_gene: TRBV9
d_gene: .
len: 12
j_gene: TRBJ1-1
abundance: few
CDR3aa: ASSVVDWGTEAF

v_gene: TRBV4-3
d_gene: .
len: 14
j_gene: TRBJ2-3
abundance: .
CDR3aa: ASSQEWGVGTDTQY

v_gene: TRBV29-1
d_gene: .
len: 10
j_gene: TRBJ2-5
abundance: .
CDR3aa: SVGLYQETQY